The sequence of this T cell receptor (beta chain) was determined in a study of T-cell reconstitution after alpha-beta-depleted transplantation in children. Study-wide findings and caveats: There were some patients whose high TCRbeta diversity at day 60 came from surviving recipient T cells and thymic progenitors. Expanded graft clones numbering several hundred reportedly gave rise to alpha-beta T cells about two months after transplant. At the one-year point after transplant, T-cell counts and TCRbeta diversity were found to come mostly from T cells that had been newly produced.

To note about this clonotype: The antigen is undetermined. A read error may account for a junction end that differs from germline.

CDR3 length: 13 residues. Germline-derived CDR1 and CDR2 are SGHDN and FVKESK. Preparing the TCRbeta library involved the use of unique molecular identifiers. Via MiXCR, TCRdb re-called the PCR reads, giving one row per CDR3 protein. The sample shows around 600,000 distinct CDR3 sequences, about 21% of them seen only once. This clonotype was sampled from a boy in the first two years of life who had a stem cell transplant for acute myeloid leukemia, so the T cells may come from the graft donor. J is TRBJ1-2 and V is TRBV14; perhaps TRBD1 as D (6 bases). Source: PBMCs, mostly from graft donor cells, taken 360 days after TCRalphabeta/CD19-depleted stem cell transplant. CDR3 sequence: CASSQEDRPEVAF. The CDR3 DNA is TGTGCCAGCAGCCAAGAGGACAGACCCGAAGTCGCCTTC.